This TCR beta chain derives from a study of cytomegalovirus exposure and HLA in healthy donors. As to this clone: Its antigen is still unknown.

This CDR3 is built from 15 residues. Germline lookup yields CDR1 MGHRA and CDR2 YSYEKL. Trimming removed 1 base at V and 0 bases at J, with 9 bases between. Overall study results and limits: A missense DCLRE1C variant was associated with V- and J-gene trimming of TCR beta chains in a later analysis, and an independent cohort replicated the association.

The primer mix had 60 Vbeta and 13 Jbeta primers. Study processing details: In a later analysis, the count reached approximately 80 million unique TCR beta chains, with approximately 11 million shared. Sequencing was performed with immunoSEQ multiplex PCR; in TCRdb, only in-frame clones are kept and a portion is missing. V, J and clone size were drawn from that table, and D and trimming were deduced from the DNA. The sample includes over 150,000 clones, roughly 80% seen only once; the top ten take around 0.41%. J is TRBJ1-1 and V is TRBV4-1, with D hard to call. The receptor was derived from a boy between 2 and 10 years old in good health and CMV-seronegative. Sequencing was done on a sample of PBMCs. The CDR3 spells CASSQGLYMNTEAFF. The CDR3 coding sequence is TGCGCCAGCAGCCAAGGACTGTATATGAACACTGAAGCTTTCTTT.